Presented here are 8 T cell receptor beta chains from one specimen sequenced in a study of CD8+CD57+ T cells in acquired aplastic anemia. Patients included in sequencing had previously demonstrated CD8+CD57+ cell expansion by flow cytometry. TCR beta VDJ and CDR3 were profiled, and genomic DNA was the template. In TCRdb, the reads were re-called with MiXCR into one record per CDR3 protein. Of about 200,000 distinct CDR3 sequences in the sample, approximately 60% are singletons; the top ten hold roughly three fifths. Sample: sorted CD4+, CD8+, or CD8+CD57+ T cells (not recorded which) from PBMCs. These receptor sequences come from a human donor with aplastic anemia.

V usage is TRBV7-8 and J usage is TRBJ1-5; D ambiguous. The V gene's germline CDR1 is SGHVS and CDR2 FQNEAQ. The CDR3 length is 14 residues. V dropped 6 bases and J dropped 4 bases, with 13 bases sitting between them. CDR3 in DNA: TGTGCCAGCAGATTAAACAACGGGAATCAGCCCCAGCATTTT. Protein sequence: CASRLNNGNQPQHF.

The chain joins TRBV7-9 to TRBJ2-3; D gene ambiguous. The CDR3 sequence is 12 residues long. Germline CDR1 and CDR2: SEHNR and FQNEAQ (reference sequence). V shed 0 bases and J shed 5 bases, with 3 bases lying between them. The CDR3 DNA follows: TGTGCCAGCAGCTTAGCCCTAGATACGCAGTATTTT. It is translated as CASSLALDTQYF.

J is TRBJ1-2 and V is TRBV19; weak D call: TRBD1 (6 bases). The CDR3 totals 14 residues. Germline loops: CDR1 LNHDA, CDR2 SQIVND (reference sequence). V gave up 5 bases and J gave up 6 bases, with 16 bases separating them. The DNA for the CDR3 is TGTGCCAGTAGTGTTAACAGGGTGGCGGATGGCTACACCTTC. Its translation is CASSVNRVADGYTF.

The chain employs TRBV14 and TRBJ1-2, with a weak D call TRBD1 (5 bases). V lost 3 bases, J lost 6 bases, and 5 bases lay in between. There are 11 residues in the CDR3. Per germline, CDR1 SGHDN and CDR2 FVKESK. The CDR3 DNA reads as TGTGCCAGCAGCCAGGGGCATGGCTACACCTTC. Its protein is CASSQGHGYTF.

The CDR3 reads CASSLAPNRDEQFF. The CDR3 DNA follows: TGCGCCAGCAGCTTGGCCCCGAACCGCGATGAGCAGTTCTTC. The genes are TRBV5-1 and TRBJ2-1; D is unresolved. The CDR3 runs to 14 residues. V lost 0 bases, J lost 8 bases, and 12 bases lay in between. CDR1 SGHRS and CDR2 YFSETQ come from the germline V gene.

This clonotype appeared many times. J is TRBJ1-1 and V is TRBV24-1; D may be TRBD1 (6 bases). V shed 4 bases and J shed 1 base, with 12 bases lying between them. In germline, CDR1 is KGHDR, CDR2 SFDVKD. CDR3 length: 15 amino acids. In DNA form, the CDR3 reads TGTGCCACCAGTGACCCGACAGGCTGGAACACTGAAGCTTTCTTT. Translating gives CATSDPTGWNTEAFF.

This clonotype was seen just once. The chain carries TRBV5-1 and TRBJ2-7, with 8 bases that match TRBD1. V lost 4 bases to trimming and J lost 3 bases; unmatched junction nucleotides: 18. CDR3 size: 18 residues. Germline V gives CDR1 SGHRS, CDR2 YFSETQ. Here the CDR3 DNA reads TGCGCCAGCAGCCGCGGGACAGGTGCTCTCAATGGGTTCTACGAGCAGTACTTC. This encodes CASSRGTGALNGFYEQYF. The full variable domain, rest sourced from reference TRBV5-1 and TRBJ2-7, is KAGVTQTPRYLIKTRGQQVTLSCSPISGHRSVSWYQQTPGQGLQFLFEYFSETQRNKGNFPGRFSGRQFSNSRSEMNVSTLELGDSALYLCASSRGTGALNGFYEQYFGPGTRLTVT.

The rearrangement joins TRBV7-3 to TRBJ2-7; 7 nucleotides agree with TRBD1. J gave up 4 bases and V 6 bases, and 15 bases lay outside the gene matches. CDR1 SGHTA and CDR2 FQGTGA come from the germline V gene. The CDR3 length is 16 residues. CDR3 coding DNA: TGTGCCAGCAGTTCCCCGGCGGCAGGGGGTATGTACGAGCAGTACTTC. It encodes CASSSPAAGGMYEQYF.